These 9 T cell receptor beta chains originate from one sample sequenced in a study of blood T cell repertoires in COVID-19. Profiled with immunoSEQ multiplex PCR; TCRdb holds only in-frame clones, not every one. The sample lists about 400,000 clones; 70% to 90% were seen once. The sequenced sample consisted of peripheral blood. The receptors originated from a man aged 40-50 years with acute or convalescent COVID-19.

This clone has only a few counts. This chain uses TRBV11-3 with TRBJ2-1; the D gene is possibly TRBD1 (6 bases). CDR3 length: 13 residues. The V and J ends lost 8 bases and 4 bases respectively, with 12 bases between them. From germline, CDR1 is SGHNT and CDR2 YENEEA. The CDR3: CASAVDSYNEQFF. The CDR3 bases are TGTGCCAGCGCCGTGGACAGTTACAATGAGCAGTTCTTC.

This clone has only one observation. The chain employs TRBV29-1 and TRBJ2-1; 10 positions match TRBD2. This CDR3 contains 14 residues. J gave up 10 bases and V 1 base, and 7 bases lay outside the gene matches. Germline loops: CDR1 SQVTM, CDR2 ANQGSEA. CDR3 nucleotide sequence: TGCAGCGTTGAAGGAAGCGGGAGGGCCTTAGAGCAGTTCTTC. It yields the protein CSVEGSGRALEQFF.

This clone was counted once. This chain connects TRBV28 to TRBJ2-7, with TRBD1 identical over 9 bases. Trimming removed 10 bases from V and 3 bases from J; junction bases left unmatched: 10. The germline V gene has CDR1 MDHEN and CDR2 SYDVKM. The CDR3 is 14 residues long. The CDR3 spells CATEAGTGNYEQYF. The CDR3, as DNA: TGTGCCACTGAAGCGGGGACAGGGAACTACGAGCAGTACTTC.

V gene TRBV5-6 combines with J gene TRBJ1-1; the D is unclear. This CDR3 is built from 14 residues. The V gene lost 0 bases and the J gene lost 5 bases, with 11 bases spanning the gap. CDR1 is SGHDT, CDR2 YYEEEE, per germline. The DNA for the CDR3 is TGTGCCAGCAGCTTGGTGTCAGCGGGTACTGAAGCTTTCTTT. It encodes CASSLVSAGTEAFF.

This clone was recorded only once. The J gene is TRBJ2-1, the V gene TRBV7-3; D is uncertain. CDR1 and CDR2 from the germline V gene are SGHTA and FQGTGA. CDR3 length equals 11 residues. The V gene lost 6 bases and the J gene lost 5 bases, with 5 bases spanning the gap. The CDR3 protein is CASSLNNEQFF. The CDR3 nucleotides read TGTGCCAGCAGTCTAAACAATGAGCAGTTCTTC.

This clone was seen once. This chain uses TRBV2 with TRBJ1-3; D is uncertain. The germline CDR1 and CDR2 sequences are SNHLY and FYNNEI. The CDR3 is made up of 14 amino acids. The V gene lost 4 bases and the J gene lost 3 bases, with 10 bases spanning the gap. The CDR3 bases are TGTGCCAGCAGTGGGGCGACTAGTGGAAACACCATATATTTT. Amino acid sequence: CASSGATSGNTIYF. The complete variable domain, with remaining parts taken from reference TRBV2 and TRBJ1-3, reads EPEVTQTPSHQVTQMGQEVILRCVPISNHLYFYWYRQILGQKVEFLVSFYNNEISEKSEIFDDQFSVERPDGSNFTLKIRSTKLEDSAMYFCASSGATSGNTIYFGEGSWLTVV.

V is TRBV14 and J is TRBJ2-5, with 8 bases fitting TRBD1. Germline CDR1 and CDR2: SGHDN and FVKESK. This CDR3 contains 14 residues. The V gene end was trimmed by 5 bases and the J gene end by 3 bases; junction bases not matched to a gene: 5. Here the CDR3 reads CASSNLDREETQYF. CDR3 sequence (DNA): TGTGCCAGCAGCAACTTGGACAGGGAAGAGACCCAGTACTTC.

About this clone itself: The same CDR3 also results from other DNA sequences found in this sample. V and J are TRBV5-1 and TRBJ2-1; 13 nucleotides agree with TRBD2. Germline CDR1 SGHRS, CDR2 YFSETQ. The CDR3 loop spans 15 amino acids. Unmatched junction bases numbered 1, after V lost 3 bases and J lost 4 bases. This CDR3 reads CASSSGLAGYNEQFF. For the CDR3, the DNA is TGCGCCAGCAGCTCGGGACTAGCGGGATACAATGAGCAGTTCTTC.

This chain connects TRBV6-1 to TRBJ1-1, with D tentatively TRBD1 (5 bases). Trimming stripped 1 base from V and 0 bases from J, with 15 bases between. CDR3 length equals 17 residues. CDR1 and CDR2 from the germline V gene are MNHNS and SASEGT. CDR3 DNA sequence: TGTGCCAGCAGTGAAGACGGTTGGGGGGGAATGAACACTGAAGCTTTCTTT. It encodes CASSEDGWGGMNTEAFF.